This entry concerns a single T cell receptor (beta chain). What antigen it recognizes has not been identified. Nothing much larger sits one base from this clone, and base qualities are not available. This entry is derived from a study of blood T cells in healthy people across ages (dated by TCRdb to between 2014 and 2016). With regard to the full study: Template switching captured roughly one uniquely barcoded TCR beta cDNA molecule per two T cells in model experiments. The study measured age-related changes in TCR beta repertoire diversity using deep sequencing normalized with unique cDNA molecular identifiers. The donors were divided into four age groups: young (average approximately 17 years), middle-aged (approximately 39), aged (roughly 60) and long-lived (82). To avoid experimental bias, donors of different ages were randomly spread across the sequencing lanes. The study analyzed two additional independent replicas of 1 million unique cDNA reads from the same blood draw for two donors, one aged 18 to 30 and one aged 80 or older.

CDR1 and CDR2, per the germline V gene, are SGHTA and FQGNSA. From the cysteine through the phenylalanine, the CDR3 covers 15 amino acids. Only CDR3 DNA remains: 45 bases, in frame from the first base. V and J lose 2 bases and 3 bases, and a span of 11 bases separates them. Systemically healthy Caucasian individuals from Russia, around 39 in total and aged about 6 to 100 years, were included as donors. Ten milliliters of peripheral blood were drawn from each donor into EDTA-treated Vacutainer tubes. Ficoll-Paque density-gradient centrifugation was used to isolate PBMCs, with at least 7 million obtained per sample. Total RNA, at least 6 micrograms per sample, was extracted from PBMCs with Trizol reagent. For every donor, an aliquot of PBMCs went through flow cytometry to measure the percentages of naive CD45RAhigh/CD27high T cells. On the study overall, not on this receptor specifically: Estimates of total diversity from one million sequenced T cells were regarded as lower bounds and underestimates. Donor CMV infection status was unknown, potentially confounding age-related changes in expanded clonotypes. Observed TCR beta diversity correlated strongly with the percentage of naive T cells measured by flow cytometry. Bulk unsorted PBMC profiling prevented conclusive comparison of naive and antigen-experienced compartments. As age increased, observed TCR beta diversity per million T cells dropped in a roughly linear way, and a significant reduction was already evident by age 40. Compared with the aged group, more naive CD4+ T cells, fewer expanded clones and increased TCR diversity were shown by the long-lived group, suggesting age selection.

Library method: 5' RACE. Instrument used: Illumina HiSeq 2500. A second PCR of about 6 to 12 cycles was performed with a sample-barcoded 5' primer and a J-beta primer mix. A template-switch 5' adaptor carrying 12 random nucleotides introduced a unique molecular identifier onto each TCR beta cDNA molecule. Each sample yielded at least 2.5 million CDR3-containing paired-end reads. First-strand cDNA synthesis was performed from all RNA using the Mint cDNA synthesis kit, with priming by a TRBC-specific oligonucleotide. All cDNA was treated with uracil-DNA glycosylase and then went through a first 18-cycle PCR with the universal primers M1SS and BC2_uni_R. In the original analysis: For normalization, 1 million high-quality reads were randomly selected from each sample, with every read carrying a distinct molecular identifier. Instead of being binned into consensus sequences, reads that shared molecular identifiers were thrown out. MiTCR, set to a Q25 quality threshold and the strictest error-elimination algorithm, was used for CDR3 identification, clonotype clustering and error correction. A nonparametric unseen species model using Euler transformation provided a lower-bound estimate of total TCR beta diversity. TCRdb trimmed public reads at Q25 via fastp, called clones via MiXCR and kept in-frame beta chains. A single entry per CDR3 protein holds the most common genes and DNA from its merged rows. TCRdb's processing, not the study's, gives the V and J calls here. A total of about 670,000 distinct CDR3 sequences appear in this sample, around 43% of them only once. The ten largest account for roughly 30% of the sample.

This chain is built from TRBV7-2 and TRBJ1-5; too little of a D gene remains to name it. This TCR was recovered from an elderly man in good health. Source material: blood. The CDR3 corresponds to CASSLRSSDNQPQHF. The DNA sequence is TGTGCCAGCAGCTTAAGGTCAAGTGACAATCAGCCCCAGCATTTT.